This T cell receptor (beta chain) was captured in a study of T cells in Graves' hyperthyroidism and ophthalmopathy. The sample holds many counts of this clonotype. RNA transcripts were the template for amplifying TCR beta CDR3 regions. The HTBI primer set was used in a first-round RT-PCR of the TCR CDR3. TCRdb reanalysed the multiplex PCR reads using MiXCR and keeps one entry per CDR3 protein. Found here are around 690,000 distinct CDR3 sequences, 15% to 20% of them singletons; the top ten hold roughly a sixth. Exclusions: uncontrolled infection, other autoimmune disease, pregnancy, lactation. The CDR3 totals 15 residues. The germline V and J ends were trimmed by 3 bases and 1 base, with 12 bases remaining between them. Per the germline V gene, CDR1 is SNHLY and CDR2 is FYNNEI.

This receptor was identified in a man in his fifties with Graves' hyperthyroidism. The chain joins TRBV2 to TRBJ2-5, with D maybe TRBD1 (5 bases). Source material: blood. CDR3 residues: CASSDKGVGQETQYF. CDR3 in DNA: TGTGCCAGCAGTGATAAAGGGGTGGGCCAAGAGACCCAGTACTTC.